The subject of this entry is one T cell receptor (beta chain). The antigen remains unidentified. Germline V CDR1 and CDR2: DFQATT, SNEGSKA (reference sequence). This CDR3 is built from 15 residues. This record comes from a study of monozygotic twins with inflammatory bowel disease. The study, taken as a whole, reports: Repertoire likeness was no different across concordant and discordant twins, perhaps owing to restricted power. Diversity of TCRbeta measured by inverse Simpson was lower in IBD patients than in healthy co-twins.

With about 17 and 10 cycles respectively, two nested PCRs were carried out on TCRalpha and TCRbeta cDNA. TCRdb reanalyzed the 5' RACE reads, giving one entry per CDR3 protein sequence and no DNA. The table lists tens of thousands of distinct CDR3 sequences. Whole blood without T cell sorting served as the source of isolated total RNA. The chain links TRBV20-1 to TRBJ2-7; with no DNA, the TCRdb D assignment of TRBD2 cannot be verified. This TCR was recovered from a human donor with ulcerative colitis or Crohn's disease, or a healthy co-twin of an affected twin (not recorded which). The sequencing sample was made of blood. The CDR3: CSAKRAQHDLHEQYF.